The source of this T cell receptor beta chain is a study of T-cell reconstitution after alpha-beta-depleted transplantation in children. Study results and caveats: At the one-year point after transplant, T-cell counts and TCRbeta diversity were found to come mostly from T cells that had been newly produced.

This clonotype turned up a few times. Its antigen is currently unknown. This CDR3 has 16 amino acids. The V gene's germline CDR1 is DFQATT and CDR2 SNEGSKA (reference sequence). With 0 bases removed from V and 6 bases from J, the gap between germline ends came to 18 bases. Preparation of the TCRbeta library used unique molecular identifiers. From the PCR reads, TCRdb called clonotypes with MiXCR, one entry per CDR3 protein. This sample has 700,000 to 950,000 distinct CDR3 sequences, with roughly 15% found just once. The V gene is TRBV20-1, the J gene TRBJ2-1; D gene ambiguous. The TCR comes from a male patient aged 10 to 17 who had a stem cell transplant for acute lymphoblastic leukemia, so the T cells may come from the graft donor. The sample was PBMCs, mostly from graft donor cells, taken 360 days after TCRalphabeta/CD19-depleted stem cell transplant. CDR3 in amino acids: CSARDLRIRGGNEQFF. The CDR3 coding sequence is TGCAGTGCTAGAGATCTCCGGATCCGCGGTGGCAATGAGCAGTTCTTC.